Listed below are T cell receptor beta chains from one sample, sequenced in a study of blood T cells in healthy people across ages. TCRdb re-called the 5' RACE reads with MiXCR, one entry per CDR3 protein. The table lists roughly 2 million distinct CDR3 sequences, around 50% of them singletons, with roughly 2% in the top ten. The sequencing input was blood. The receptor source for this set is a woman between 40 and 55 years old in good health. Each CDR3 is given with its conserved first and last residue. A D gene is named only where the DNA matches it firmly. Clone size is shown for a subset of rows, as once, few, many or a class of expanded clone.

clone_size | cdr3_length | j_call | d_call | v_call | cdr3_aa | cdr3_nt
- | 9 | TRBJ1-1 | - | TRBV29-1 | CSVSGEAFF | TGCAGCGTCTCAGGAGAAGCTTTCTTT
few | 15 | TRBJ2-6 | - | TRBV19 | CASSIIRTGANVLTF | TGTGCCAGTAGTATAATCCGGACTGGGGCCAACGTCCTGACTTTC
- | 13 | TRBJ2-7 | TRBD2 | TRBV20-1 | CSAPKGGTYEQYF | TGCAGTGCCCCTAAGGGAGGGACTTACGAGCAGTACTTC
- | 14 | TRBJ2-1 | TRBD2 | TRBV20-1 | CSARGLGGYNEQFF | TGCAGTGCCCGGGGACTAGGAGGCTACAATGAGCAGTTCTTC
- | 15 | TRBJ2-3 | - | TRBV10-3 | CAISEFGGGADTQYF | TGTGCCATCAGTGAGTTCGGAGGGGGCGCAGATACGCAGTATTTT
- | 13 | TRBJ2-1 | - | TRBV29-1 | CSVSVVTYNEQFF | TGCAGCGTTTCTGTCGTAACCTACAATGAGCAGTTCTTC
few | 18 | TRBJ2-1 | TRBD2 | TRBV7-2 | CASSLALDLGTRAAEQFF | TGTGCCAGCAGCTTAGCGCTTGATTTAGGGACTAGGGCGGCTGAGCAGTTCTTC
few | 14 | TRBJ1-1 | - | TRBV12-3/TRBV12-4 | CASSLGNLNTEAFF | TGTGCCAGCAGTCTGGGTAATCTGAACACTGAAGCTTTCTTT
- | 16 | TRBJ2-2 | TRBD1 | TRBV4-3 | CASSVEDRANTGELFF | TGCGCCAGCTCCGTTGAGGACAGGGCGAACACCGGGGAGCTGTTTTTT
- | 15 | TRBJ1-2 | - | TRBV28 | CASSFGGGANYGYTF | TGTGCCAGCAGCTTCGGGGGTGGCGCTAACTATGGCTACACCTTC
many | 14 | TRBJ1-2 | - | TRBV12-3/TRBV12-4 | CASSLRGANYGYTF | TGTGCCAGCAGTTTAAGGGGAGCTAACTATGGCTACACCTTC
- | 16 | TRBJ2-5 | TRBD2 | TRBV3-1 | CASSQGRVAGARAQYF | TGTGCCAGCAGCCAAGGCAGAGTAGCGGGGGCCAGGGCCCAGTACTTC
few | 16 | TRBJ2-1 | TRBD2 | TRBV27 | CASGGGLAGGRNEQFF | TGTGCCAGCGGAGGGGGACTAGCGGGGGGTAGGAATGAGCAGTTCTTC
few | 16 | TRBJ2-7 | TRBD1 | TRBV4-1 | CASSQIGQGSDYEQYF | TGCGCCAGCAGCCAAATCGGACAGGGAAGCGACTACGAGCAGTACTTC
- | 16 | TRBJ2-1 | TRBD1 | TRBV24-1 | CATSDPTGVRYNEQFF | TGTGCCACCAGTGACCCTACAGGGGTTAGGTACAATGAGCAGTTCTTC
many | 14 | TRBJ2-5 | TRBD1 | TRBV5-1 | CASSSGQGWETQYF | TGTGCCAGCAGCTCGGGACAGGGTTGGGAGACCCAGTACTTC
- | 16 | TRBJ2-5 | - | TRBV7-2 | CASSLALQGGSETQYF | TGTGCCAGCAGCTTAGCGCTACAGGGTGGATCGGAGACCCAGTACTTC
- | 14 | TRBJ2-7 | - | TRBV27 | CVSSPTPSSYEQYF | TGTGTCAGCAGTCCGACGCCCAGCTCCTACGAGCAGTACTTC
once | 14 | TRBJ2-1 | TRBD2 | TRBV10-1 | CASRGAGDAETQFF | TGCGCCAGCAGAGGAGCGGGGGACGCGGAGACCCAGTTCTTC
once | 15 | TRBJ2-2 | - | TRBV4-3 | CASSQEIRSTGELFF | TGCGCCAGCAGCCAAGAAATTAGATCCACCGGGGAGCTGTTTTTT
- | 13 | TRBJ2-7 | - | TRBV4-1 | CACSDLGGYEQYF | TGCGCCTGCAGCGATCTAGGGGGCTACGAGCAGTACTTC
- | 13 | TRBJ2-1 | - | TRBV5-1 | CASYSNRRNEQFF | TGCGCCAGCTACTCTAATCGGCGCAATGAGCAGTTCTTC
- | 15 | TRBJ2-4 | - | TRBV6-6 | CASSWEGGPKNIQYF | TGTGCCAGCAGCTGGGAGGGGGGCCCCAAAAACATTCAGTACTTC
- | 13 | TRBJ2-5 | - | TRBV18 | CASSNRNQETQYF | TGTGCCAGCTCAAATAGAAACCAAGAGACCCAGTACTTC
once | 16 | TRBJ1-2 | TRBD1 | TRBV28 | CASSRRGQEHIYGYTF | TGTGCCAGCAGTCGCCGCGGACAGGAACACATCTATGGCTACACCTTC
few | 16 | TRBJ2-7 | TRBD1 | TRBV6-6 | CASSYPSGGTGYEQYF | TGTGCCAGCAGTTACCCGTCAGGGGGAACGGGGTACGAGCAGTACTTC
- | 13 | TRBJ2-5 | - | TRBV18 | CASSPRQQETQYF | TGTGCCAGCTCACCACGACAGCAGGAGACCCAGTACTTC
few | 15 | TRBJ1-2 | - | TRBV4-2 | CASSQDRGSYYGYTF | TGTGCCAGCAGCCAAGATAGGGGGAGTTACTATGGCTACACCTTC
- | 16 | TRBJ1-4 | - | TRBV7-2 | CASSLAPRVENEKLFF | TGTGCCAGCAGCTTAGCCCCGAGGGTCGAAAATGAAAAACTGTTTTTT
few | 13 | TRBJ1-2 | - | TRBV6-6 | CASREDRRYGYTF | TGTGCCAGCAGGGAGGACCGCCGCTATGGCTACACCTTC
- | 13 | TRBJ1-2 | - | TRBV20-1 | CSARDTGGNGYTF | TGCAGTGCTAGAGATACTGGAGGGAATGGCTACACCTTC
- | 14 | TRBJ2-3 | TRBD2 | TRBV11-3 | CASSPIRGGGTQYF | TGTGCCAGCAGCCCCATCAGGGGCGGGGGGACGCAGTATTTT
- | 17 | TRBJ2-3 | TRBD1 | TRBV28 | CASSTQGQGFLGDTQYF | TGTGCCAGCAGTACCCAGGGACAGGGATTTCTAGGAGATACGCAGTATTTT
- | 14 | TRBJ2-3 | - | TRBV20-1 | CSATPGPSTDTQYF | TGCAGTGCCACGCCCGGGCCTAGCACAGATACGCAGTATTTT
once | 15 | TRBJ1-2 | - | TRBV7-9 | CASSHPSPTTYGYTF | TGTGCCAGCAGCCACCCCTCCCCGACAACCTATGGCTACACCTTC